This T cell receptor beta chain appears in the sequencing data of a study of shared clonotypes between healthy human individuals. Sequencing used immunoSEQ multiplex PCR; TCRdb keeps in-frame clones, though not all of them. The data contain around 510,000 clones, approximately 94% of them singletons. This CDR3 has 15 residues. Germline V lookup: CDR1 SGHRS, CDR2 YFSETQ. V was pared by 0 bases and J by 6 bases, with 7 bases of the junction left unmatched. Subsets obtained from CD4+ cells comprised CD45RA+ naive and CD45RA-negative memory cells. This TCR derives from a woman aged 25 to 39 in good health. Specimen: naive CD4+ T cells sorted from blood. Subset noted: CD45RA+ positively selected. The rearrangement links TRBV5-1 to TRBJ2-7; 9 bases agree with TRBD1. CDR3 sequence: CASSLGQGEICEQYF. The CDR3 nucleotides are TGCGCCAGCAGCTTGGGACAGGGGGAGATATGCGAGCAGTACTTC.